The 4 T cell receptor beta chains reported below all come from one sample, sequenced in a study of blood T cell repertoires in COVID-19 (dated by TCRdb to about 2020). The method behind the library was the immunoSEQ multiplex PCR assay. This immuneACCESS table, as held by TCRdb, lists in-frame sequences with V and J called but not all clones. Of the missing ones, under half trace to an unresolved V gene in checked studies; the others have no known cause. For this sample the table gives under 90,000 clones, of which 80% were detected only once. The ten most abundant clones make up approximately 12% of the sample. The sequencing sample was made of peripheral blood. Receptor source: a human donor in a cohort sampled during active COVID-19.

The chain joins TRBV11-2 to TRBJ2-5; the D gene is possibly TRBD2 (5 bases). Germline CDR1 SGHAT, CDR2 FQNNGV. V was clipped by 6 bases and J by 4 bases, with 18 bases between them. The length of the CDR3 is 15 residues. The CDR3 spells CASSYRGSSGETQYF. CDR3 nucleotides: TGTGCCAGCAGTTACCGAGGGTCATCTGGAGAGACCCAGTACTTC.

The V call is TRBV28, the J call TRBJ1-2; tentative D call: TRBD1 (5 bases). Per the germline V gene, CDR1 is MDHEN and CDR2 is SYDVKM. Trimming shortened V by 4 bases and J by 0 bases, and 12 bases separated the two germline ends. CDR3 length: 15 amino acids. CDR3 sequence (DNA): TGTGCCAGCAGTTCCTCCGGGACTCCTAACTATGGCTACACCTTC. Its protein is CASSSSGTPNYGYTF.

The chain carries TRBV10-3 and TRBJ2-7, with TRBD1 matching over 7 bases. CDR3 length equals 14 residues. V trimming: 0 bases; J trimming: 1 base; junction bases outside the gene matches: 0. Germline CDR1 is ENHRY and CDR2 is SYGVKD. Written as DNA, the CDR3 is TGTGCCATCAGTGAGTCGACAGGGTCCTACGAGCAGTACTTC. Translated: CAISESTGSYEQYF.

CDR3 coding DNA: TGTGCCAGCAGCTTCGAGGGAGGTAGGAATGAGCAGTTCTTC. Its protein is CASSFEGGRNEQFF. V is TRBV7-9 and J is TRBJ2-1; D may be TRBD2 (6 bases). CDR1 is SEHNR, CDR2 FQNEAQ, per germline (reference sequence). V gave up 3 bases and J gave up 7 bases, with 13 bases separating them. This CDR3 comprises 14 residues.